Sequencing of this T cell receptor beta chain was carried out in a study of blood T cell repertoires in COVID-19. Overall study: There were acute and convalescent COVID-19 samples, and they came from the United States, Italy and Spain. Nucleic acid was either cDNA or gDNA, and it came from T cells, B-cell-depleted T cells, or PBMCs.

This table comes from immunoSEQ multiplex PCR, and its TCRdb copy is limited to in-frame clones, with some not included. This sample carries a few hundred thousand clones, approximately 89% of them seen once, and the ten largest clones take around 9.1%. This CDR3 has 14 amino acids. After removal of 6 bases from V and 4 bases from J, the junction contained 3 bases not matched to a gene. Germline-derived CDR1 and CDR2 are MNHEY and SMNVEV (reference sequence). The V call is TRBV27, the J call TRBJ2-5; 12 bases are a match to TRBD1. The source is a man aged 40-49 years who had recovered from COVID-19. Sequencing was done on a sample of peripheral blood. This CDR3 reads CASSWDRGRETQYF. The CDR3 DNA reads TGTGCCAGCAGCTGGGACAGGGGGCGAGAGACCCAGTACTTC.